This T cell receptor beta chain was captured by sequencing in a study of cytomegalovirus exposure and HLA in healthy donors. Turning to the study itself: Samples from HLA-typed donors yielded about 85 million unique TCRs in an early data release. Study-wide findings and caveats: Some TCR beta chains (164 of them) were listed as cytomegalovirus-associated. The only immune exposure information that was available was CMV serostatus. Across donors, sequencing depth was assumed by presence/absence analyses to be roughly uniform.

A remark on this clone: What it binds is unknown.

Germline values: CDR1 SEHNR, CDR2 FQNEAQ (reference sequence). The CDR3 spans 14 residues. V was pared by 5 bases and J by 7 bases, with 8 bases of the junction left unmatched. A multiplex PCR was run with 60 Vbeta primers and 13 Jbeta primers. Data came from immunoSEQ multiplex PCR; TCRdb stores just in-frame clones and leaves some out. Found here are more than 95,000 clones, roughly 13% of them singletons; the top ten hold more than 15%. This chain links TRBV7-9 with TRBJ2-7, with TRBD1 matching over 10 bases. Sequencing was carried out using PBMCs. This sequence originates from a man aged 40-50 years in good health and CMV-seropositive. CDR3 sequence reads: CASSITGTGVEQYF. CDR3 coding DNA: TGTGCCAGCAGCATAACCGGGACAGGGGTAGAGCAGTACTTC. Full variable domain (rest looked up from reference TRBV7-9 and TRBJ2-7): DTGVSQNPRHKITKRGQNVTFRCDPISEHNRLYWYRQTLGQGPEFLTYFQNEAQLEKSRLLSDRFSAERPKGSFSTLEIQRTEQGDSAMYLCASSITGTGVEQYFGPGTRLTVT.